A selection of T cell receptor beta chains follows, all from one sample in a study of blood T cell repertoires in COVID-19. The protocol was immunoSEQ multiplex PCR, while the TCRdb copy is restricted to in-frame clones and leaves out a portion. This table holds roughly 290,000 clones, 80% to 90% found once. Sequencing was done on a sample of PBMCs or T cells enriched from blood (not recorded which). The source is a man between 25 and 39 years old who had recovered from COVID-19. Each CDR3 is given with its conserved first and last residue. The order of the fields is J gene, V gene, clone size, D gene, CDR3 DNA, CDR3 protein. A D gene is named only where the DNA matches it firmly. Rows give clone size only sometimes, using once, few, many, or a class for an expanded clone.

j_call: TRBJ1-5
v_call: TRBV9
clone_size: NA
d_call: NA
cdr3_nt: TGTGCCAGCAGCGTAGATCCGGGCGGGAATCAGCCCCAGCATTTT
cdr3_aa: CASSVDPGGNQPQHF

j_call: TRBJ1-1
v_call: TRBV15
clone_size: NA
d_call: NA
cdr3_nt: TGTGCCACCAGCAGAGACTCCAGGAACACTGAAGCTTTCTTT
cdr3_aa: CATSRDSRNTEAFF

j_call: TRBJ1-1
v_call: TRBV7-8
clone_size: few
d_call: TRBD1
cdr3_nt: TGTGCCAGCAGCTTCAACAGGGGTGGCACTGAAGCTTTCTTT
cdr3_aa: CASSFNRGGTEAFF

j_call: TRBJ1-6
v_call: TRBV4-3
clone_size: NA
d_call: TRBD1
cdr3_nt: TGCGCCAGCAGCCAACGTCAACAGGGGGCTCTAGGTTATCCCCTCTCACCCCTCCACTTT
cdr3_aa: CASSQRQQGALGYPLSPLHF

j_call: TRBJ1-1
v_call: TRBV19
clone_size: NA
d_call: TRBD1
cdr3_nt: TGTGCCAGTAGTCCTCGACAGGGGGCAGCTGGGTTT
cdr3_aa: CASSPRQGAAGF

j_call: TRBJ2-2
v_call: TRBV7-9
clone_size: NA
d_call: NA
cdr3_nt: TGTGCCAGCCCCCGGTGGGGGGTCAACACCGGGGAGCTGTTTTTT
cdr3_aa: CASPRWGVNTGELFF

j_call: TRBJ1-5
v_call: TRBV12-5
clone_size: NA
d_call: TRBD1
cdr3_nt: TGTGCTAGTGGACAGGGGGCTGGTCAGCCCCAGCATTTT
cdr3_aa: CASGQGAGQPQHF

j_call: TRBJ2-1
v_call: TRBV28
clone_size: NA
d_call: TRBD2
cdr3_nt: TGTGCCAGCAGTTTATGGCTAGCGGGTGGACATGAGCAGTTCTTC
cdr3_aa: CASSLWLAGGHEQFF

j_call: TRBJ1-2
v_call: TRBV6-6
clone_size: NA
d_call: TRBD1
cdr3_nt: TGTGCCAGCAGTTACGGGACAGCCCCGAATGGCTACACCTTC
cdr3_aa: CASSYGTAPNGYTF

j_call: TRBJ1-2
v_call: TRBV4-1
clone_size: NA
d_call: NA
cdr3_nt: TGCGCCAGCAGCCAAGATCCGACTGAGAACATATTTGATGGCTACACCTTC
cdr3_aa: CASSQDPTENIFDGYTF

j_call: TRBJ1-2
v_call: TRBV27
clone_size: NA
d_call: TRBD1
cdr3_nt: TGTGCCAGCAGTCTAACAACAACCTCGGGACAGTACTATGGCTACACCTTC
cdr3_aa: CASSLTTTSGQYYGYTF

j_call: TRBJ1-1
v_call: TRBV11-1
clone_size: NA
d_call: NA
cdr3_nt: TGTGCCAGCAGCTTATTGGCAGATGAAGCTTTCTTT
cdr3_aa: CASSLLADEAFF

j_call: TRBJ1-1
v_call: TRBV24-1
clone_size: few
d_call: NA
cdr3_nt: TGTGCCACCAGTGATCCTAAGGGAGGCGCTGAAGCTTTCTTT
cdr3_aa: CATSDPKGGAEAFF

j_call: TRBJ2-7
v_call: TRBV3-1/TRBV3-2
clone_size: NA
d_call: NA
cdr3_nt: TGTGCCAGCAGCCTCTACCTAAGCTCCTACGAGCAGTACTTC
cdr3_aa: CASSLYLSSYEQYF

j_call: TRBJ2-5
v_call: TRBV4-3
clone_size: once
d_call: TRBD2
cdr3_nt: TGCGCCAGCAGCCAAGGACTAGCGGGGGGGGAGACCCAGTACTTC
cdr3_aa: CASSQGLAGGETQYF

j_call: TRBJ1-3
v_call: TRBV6-6
clone_size: NA
d_call: NA
cdr3_nt: TGTGCCAGCAGTTACCACAGGGTATCCGGAAACACCATATATTTT
cdr3_aa: CASSYHRVSGNTIYF

j_call: TRBJ1-2
v_call: TRBV7-9
clone_size: few
d_call: TRBD1
cdr3_nt: TGTGCCAGCAGGGGACAGGGGCGGGTCTATGGCTACACCTTC
cdr3_aa: CASRGQGRVYGYTF

j_call: TRBJ2-1
v_call: TRBV14
clone_size: NA
d_call: TRBD2
cdr3_nt: TGTGCCAGCAGCCTTAGCGGGACCTACAATGAGCAGTTCTTC
cdr3_aa: CASSLSGTYNEQFF

j_call: TRBJ2-7
v_call: TRBV2
clone_size: NA
d_call: TRBD2
cdr3_nt: TGTGCCAGCAGTCCTAATGCGGGGGGTGGCTACGAGCAGTACTTC
cdr3_aa: CASSPNAGGGYEQYF

j_call: TRBJ1-1
v_call: TRBV25-1
clone_size: NA
d_call: TRBD1
cdr3_nt: TGTGCCAGCAGTGAGACAGGGGGAGTGAACACTGAAGCTTTCTTT
cdr3_aa: CASSETGGVNTEAFF

j_call: TRBJ1-1
v_call: TRBV10-3
clone_size: NA
d_call: TRBD1
cdr3_nt: TGTGCCATCAGAGGGACAGGGGTAATGAACACTGAAGCTTTCTTT
cdr3_aa: CAIRGTGVMNTEAFF

j_call: TRBJ1-3
v_call: TRBV30
clone_size: NA
d_call: NA
cdr3_nt: TGTGCCTGGAGCGGGGACATTGGAAACACCATATATTTT
cdr3_aa: CAWSGDIGNTIYF

j_call: TRBJ1-3
v_call: TRBV5-4
clone_size: NA
d_call: TRBD1
cdr3_nt: TGTGCCAGCAGCTTGGGACAGGGGCTATCACCTCTCGCTGGAAACACCATATATTTT
cdr3_aa: CASSLGQGLSPLAGNTIYF

j_call: TRBJ1-4
v_call: TRBV5-4
clone_size: NA
d_call: NA
cdr3_nt: TGTGCCGGAAGCGGGCAGGGAGGTCAGGAACTGTTTTTT
cdr3_aa: CAGSGQGGQELFF

j_call: TRBJ2-5
v_call: TRBV12-3/TRBV12-4
clone_size: NA
d_call: NA
cdr3_nt: TGTGCCAGCAGTTTGTCAGGGTTGGAGACCCAGTACTTC
cdr3_aa: CASSLSGLETQYF

j_call: TRBJ2-7
v_call: TRBV13
clone_size: NA
d_call: TRBD1
cdr3_nt: TGTGCCAGCAGCTCCCGGGACAGGGGCTACGAGCAGTACTTC
cdr3_aa: CASSSRDRGYEQYF

j_call: TRBJ1-2
v_call: TRBV6-2/TRBV6-3
clone_size: NA
d_call: NA
cdr3_nt: TGTGCCAGCAGCACACAGGGATCTGGCTACACCTTC
cdr3_aa: CASSTQGSGYTF

j_call: TRBJ2-5
v_call: TRBV7-2
clone_size: NA
d_call: NA
cdr3_nt: TGTGCCAGCAGCTTGTTTCTTAGGGGATTCCAAGAGACCCAGTACTTC
cdr3_aa: CASSLFLRGFQETQYF

j_call: TRBJ2-7
v_call: TRBV2
clone_size: NA
d_call: TRBD1
cdr3_nt: TGTGCCAGCAGTGCCAGGGGGTACGAGCAGTACTTC
cdr3_aa: CASSARGYEQYF